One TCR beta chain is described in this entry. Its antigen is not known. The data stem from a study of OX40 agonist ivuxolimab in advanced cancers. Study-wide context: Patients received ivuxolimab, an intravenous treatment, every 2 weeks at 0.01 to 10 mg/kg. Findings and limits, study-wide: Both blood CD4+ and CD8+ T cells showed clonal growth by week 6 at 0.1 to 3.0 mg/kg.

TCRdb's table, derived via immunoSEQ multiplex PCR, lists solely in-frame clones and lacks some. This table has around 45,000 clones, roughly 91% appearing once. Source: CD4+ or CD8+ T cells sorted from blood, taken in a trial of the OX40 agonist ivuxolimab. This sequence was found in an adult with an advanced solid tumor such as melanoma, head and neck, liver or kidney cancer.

CDR3 amino acids: CASSLQTYSYEQYF. CDR3 nucleotides: TGCGCCAGCAGCTTACAGACCTACTCCTACGAGCAGTACTTC. This chain links TRBV5-1 with TRBJ2-7; D not certain. Trimming took 2 bases from V and 0 from J, leaving 9 bases between them. The CDR3 has 14 amino acids. Germline CDR1 and CDR2: SGHRS and YFSETQ.